These 8 T cell receptor beta chains share one sample of origin, sequenced in a study of T cell changes during pregnancy in multiple sclerosis. Using immunoSEQ multiplex PCR, the repertoire was profiled, and TCRdb retains in-frame clones only, with some absent. The sample lists roughly 80,000 clones, about 92% occurring once. This specimen was peripheral blood, taken before pregnancy. The receptors here all came from a female donor with multiple sclerosis, enrolled in a pregnancy study.

The chain has TRBV9 and TRBJ1-2; weak D call: TRBD1 (5 bases). This CDR3 contains 12 residues. Germline values: CDR1 SGDLS, CDR2 YYNGEE. V lost 0 bases, J lost 9 bases, and 9 bases lay in between. The CDR3 nucleotides are TGTGCCAGCAGCGTAGCGCAGGGCAGCTACACCTTC. Protein product: CASSVAQGSYTF.

The chain uses TRBV7-2 and TRBJ2-7, with TRBD2 matching 9 bases. This CDR3 contains 14 residues. Looked up from germline, CDR1 is SGHTA and CDR2 is FQGNSA. V lost 5 bases to trimming and J lost 6 bases; unmatched junction nucleotides: 8. CDR3 amino acids: CASSPAGGPGEQYF. CDR3 bases: TGTGCCAGCAGCCCCGCGGGGGGGCCAGGCGAGCAGTACTTC.

The chain employs TRBV9 and TRBJ1-2; 9 bases are shared with TRBD1. With 3 bases clipped from V and 4 bases from J, the junction kept 10 bases outside the gene matches. This CDR3 region has 16 residues. Germline V lookup: CDR1 SGDLS, CDR2 YYNGEE. CDR3 coding DNA: TGTGCCAGCAGCGAGAGTTCACAGGGGGCCTTCTATGGCTACACCTTC. This sequence encodes CASSESSQGAFYGYTF.

The chain employs TRBV5-4 and TRBJ2-3, with a tentative D call TRBD2 (7 bases). Trimming pared 4 bases from V and 6 bases from J, leaving 18 bases between. This CDR3 has 15 amino acids. Per germline, CDR1 SGHNT and CDR2 YYREEE (reference sequence). The CDR3 here is CASSLTSGDIDTQYF. The DNA of the CDR3 is TGTGCCAGCAGCCTCACCAGCGGGGACATCGATACGCAGTATTTT.

The chain recombines TRBV2 with TRBJ1-1; a weak D match, TRBD1 (6 bases). This CDR3 is 16 amino acids long. Looked up from germline, CDR1 is SNHLY and CDR2 is FYNNEI. The ends were cut back, 4 bases at V and 2 bases at J, with 17 bases in the middle. In nucleotides, the CDR3 is TGTGCCAGCAGTGCCAAACCCCTGACAGGCAACACTGAAGCTTTCTTT. Translating it yields CASSAKPLTGNTEAFF.

This chain links TRBV5-1 with TRBJ1-5, with a possible D match to TRBD1 (6 bases). Between the trimmed V and J ends, which lost 4 bases and 7 bases, there was a span of 15 bases. CDR3 length: 14 amino acids. The germline CDR1 and CDR2 sequences are SGHRS and YFSETQ. CDR3 loop: CASSPGGGQQPQHF. CDR3 in DNA: TGCGCCAGCAGCCCCGGGGGGGGGCAGCAGCCCCAGCATTTT.

The chain combines TRBV27 with TRBJ2-2, with 7 bases aligning to TRBD1. Trimming took 6 bases from V and 1 from J; bases not matched to a gene: 5. Germline loops: CDR1 MNHEY, CDR2 SMNVEV (reference sequence). The length of the CDR3 is 15 residues. CDR3 DNA: TGTGCCAGCAGGGCTAGGACAGGGAACACCGGGGAGCTGTTTTTT. Residues: CASRARTGNTGELFF.

The chain joins TRBV7-3 to TRBJ2-3; 7 bases map to TRBD1. The germline V gene encodes CDR1 SGHTA and CDR2 FQGTGA. Trimming took 5 bases from V and 1 from J; bases not matched to a gene: 3. This CDR3 spans 14 amino acids. CDR3 DNA sequence: TGTGCCAGCAGCGACGGGACAGGCACAGATACGCAGTATTTT. The encoded protein is CASSDGTGTDTQYF.